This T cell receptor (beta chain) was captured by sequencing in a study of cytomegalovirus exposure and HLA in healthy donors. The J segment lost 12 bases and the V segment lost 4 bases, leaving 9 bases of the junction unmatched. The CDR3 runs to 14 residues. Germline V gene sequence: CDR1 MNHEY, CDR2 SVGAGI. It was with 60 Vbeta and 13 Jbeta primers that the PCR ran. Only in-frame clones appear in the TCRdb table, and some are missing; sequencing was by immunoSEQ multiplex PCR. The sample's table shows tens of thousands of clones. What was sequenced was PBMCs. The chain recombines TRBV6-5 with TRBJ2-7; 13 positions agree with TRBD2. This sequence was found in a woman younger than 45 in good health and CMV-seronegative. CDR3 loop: CASSSVGLAGNWYF. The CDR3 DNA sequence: TGTGCCAGCAGTTCCGTGGGACTAGCGGGAAATTGGTACTTC.